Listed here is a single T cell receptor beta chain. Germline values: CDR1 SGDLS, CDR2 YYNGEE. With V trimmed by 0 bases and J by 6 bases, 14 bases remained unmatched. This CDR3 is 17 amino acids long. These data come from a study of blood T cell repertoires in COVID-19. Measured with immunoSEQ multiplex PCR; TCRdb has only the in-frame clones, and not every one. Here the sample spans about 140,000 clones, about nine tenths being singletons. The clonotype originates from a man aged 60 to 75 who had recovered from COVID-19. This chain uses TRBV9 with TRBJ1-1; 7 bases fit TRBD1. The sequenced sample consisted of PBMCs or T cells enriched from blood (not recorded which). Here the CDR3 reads CASSVVSRGRFLPEAFF. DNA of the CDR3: TGTGCCAGCAGCGTAGTATCCAGGGGGAGGTTTCTGCCTGAAGCTTTCTTT.